This entry features one T cell receptor beta chain sequence. A clone one base away is much larger, so this may be a read error. The template was RNA from unsorted bulk tissue. The data are from a study of tumor and adjacent non-tumor tissue in lung cancer. Study information: The cohort had around eleven adenocarcinoma, 2 squamous cell and 1 small cell patients. On average, productive TCRbeta reads reached about 4.17 million per sample.

The V end was cut by 6 bases, the J end by 6 bases, with 11 bases between. The CDR3 runs to 12 residues. Germline CDR1 and CDR2: DFQATT and SNEGSKA (reference sequence). Three rounds of nested PCR, following a modified ARM-PCR protocol, produced the TCRbeta library. TCRdb redid the calling of the multiplex PCR reads with MiXCR, one entry per CDR3 protein. Of tens of thousands of distinct CDR3 sequences detected, approximately 77% appear once; the ten largest clones hold approximately 9.5%. The sequence was collected from a woman between 40 and 55 years old with non-small cell lung cancer. The sequenced sample consisted of lung tumor tissue. The rearrangement uses TRBV20-1 and TRBJ1-4, with D possibly TRBD1 on 6 matching bases. The CDR3: CSAKKGDEKLFF. For the CDR3, the DNA is TGCAGTGCGAAGAAGGGGGATGAAAAACTGTTTTTT.